The 2 T cell receptor beta chains in this list originate from one sample, sequenced in a study of blood T cell repertoires in COVID-19. TCRdb's table, derived via immunoSEQ multiplex PCR, lists solely in-frame clones and lacks some. The data contain approximately 200,000 clones, approximately 85% of them singletons. Material for sequencing was peripheral blood. Receptors originate from a man between 60 and 75 years old with acute or convalescent COVID-19.

This clone was observed once. The chain links TRBV24-1 to TRBJ2-1; D might be TRBD1 (5 bases). V dropped 6 bases and J dropped 3 bases, with 8 bases sitting between them. The CDR3 extends over 13 amino acids. Germline V gene lookup returns CDR1 KGHDR and CDR2 SFDVKD. CDR3 region: CATSKGNYNEQFF. CDR3 nucleotides: TGTGCCACCAGTAAGGGGAACTACAATGAGCAGTTCTTC.

The chain joins TRBV4-1 to TRBJ1-2, with 8 bases aligning to TRBD1. Per germline, CDR1 MGHRA and CDR2 YSYEKL. The length of the CDR3 is 15 residues. After removal of 6 bases from V and 7 bases from J, the junction contained 13 bases not matched to a gene. CDR3 sequence reads: CASSLTGTGVGGYTF. CDR3 in DNA: TGCGCCAGCAGTCTCACCGGGACAGGCGTTGGTGGCTACACCTTC.